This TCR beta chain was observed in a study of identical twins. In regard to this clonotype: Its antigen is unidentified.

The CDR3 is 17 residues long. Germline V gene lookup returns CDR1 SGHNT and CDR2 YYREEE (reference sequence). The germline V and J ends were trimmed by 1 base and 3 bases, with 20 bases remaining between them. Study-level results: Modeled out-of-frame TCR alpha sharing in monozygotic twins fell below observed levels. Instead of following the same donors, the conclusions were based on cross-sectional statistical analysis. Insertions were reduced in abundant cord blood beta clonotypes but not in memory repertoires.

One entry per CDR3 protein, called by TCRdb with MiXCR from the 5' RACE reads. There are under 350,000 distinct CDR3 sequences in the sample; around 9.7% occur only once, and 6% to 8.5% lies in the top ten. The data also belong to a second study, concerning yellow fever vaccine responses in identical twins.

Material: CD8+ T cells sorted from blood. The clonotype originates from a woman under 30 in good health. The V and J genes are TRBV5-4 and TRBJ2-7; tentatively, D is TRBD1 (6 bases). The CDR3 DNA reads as TGTGCCAGCAGCTTGAAAGACAGGCGAGACCTAAACTACGAGCAGTACTTC. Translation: CASSLKDRRDLNYEQYF.